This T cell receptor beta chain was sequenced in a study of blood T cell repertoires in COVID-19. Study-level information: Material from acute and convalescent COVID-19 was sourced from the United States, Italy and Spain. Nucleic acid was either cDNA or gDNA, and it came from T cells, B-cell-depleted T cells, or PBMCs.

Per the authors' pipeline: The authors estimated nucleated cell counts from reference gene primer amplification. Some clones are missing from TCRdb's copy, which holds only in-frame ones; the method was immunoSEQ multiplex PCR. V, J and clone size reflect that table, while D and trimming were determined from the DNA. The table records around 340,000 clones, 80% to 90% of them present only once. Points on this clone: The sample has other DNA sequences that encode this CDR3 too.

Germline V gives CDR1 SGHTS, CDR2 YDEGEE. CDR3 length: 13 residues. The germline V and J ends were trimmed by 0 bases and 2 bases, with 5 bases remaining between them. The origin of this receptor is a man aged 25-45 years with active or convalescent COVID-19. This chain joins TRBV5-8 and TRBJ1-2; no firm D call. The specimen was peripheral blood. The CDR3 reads CASSLGQNYGYTF. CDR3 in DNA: TGTGCCAGCAGCTTGGGGCAGAACTATGGCTACACCTTC.